This T cell receptor beta chain was observed in a study of blood T cell repertoires in COVID-19. In the study overall: Acute-phase and convalescent COVID-19 samples originated in the United States, Italy and Spain.

Sequencing used immunoSEQ multiplex PCR; TCRdb keeps in-frame clones, though not all of them. The sample carries roughly 330,000 clones, around 87% recorded once. This CDR3 has 15 residues. The germline V gene has CDR1 MNHEY and CDR2 SVGEGT. V lost 0 bases and J 3 bases, leaving 12 bases between the germline ends. Cohorts were determined from participant-reported clinical history. Material for sequencing was PBMCs or T cells enriched from blood (not recorded which). The chain carries TRBV6-2 or TRBV6-3 and TRBJ2-7; D might be TRBD1 (6 bases). The receptor comes from a woman under 40 who had recovered from COVID-19. For the CDR3, the DNA is TGTGCCAGCAGTTACTCGAGCAGGGGTGGCTACGAGCAGTACTTC. Translation gives CASSYSSRGGYEQYF.